Sequencing of this TCR beta chain was carried out in a study of cytomegalovirus exposure and HLA in healthy donors. Study details: Earlier, 95 million to 130 million unique TCR beta sequences were recovered from about 200 million T cells by an analysis. Among the roughly 430 genotyped donors, around 81% were placed in the Caucasian-associated ancestry cluster.

On this clone: What it binds is not known. Compared with germline, one end of the junction differs, possibly owing to a read error.

It was healthy bone marrow donors who served as donors. CDR1 and CDR2 (germline): MNHNS, SASEGT. The CDR3 is made up of 16 amino acids. A multiplex PCR was run with 60 Vbeta primers and 13 Jbeta primers. This table comes from immunoSEQ multiplex PCR, and its TCRdb copy is limited to in-frame clones, with some not included. Here the sample table reports tens of thousands of clones. Study observations and caveats: Near-uniform donor sequencing depth was presumed by presence/absence analyses.

The sequence derives from a man in his late teens or twenties in good health and CMV-seropositive. The sequenced material came from PBMCs. The gene calls are TRBV6-1 and TRBJ2-7, with 7 bases lining up with TRBD1. The CDR3 region has the DNA TGTGCCAGCAGTGAAGCGGGGACAGCAGGTCGCGGCGAGCAGTCCTTC. This sequence encodes CASSEAGTAGRGEQSF.